These 20 T cell receptor beta chains share one sample of origin, sequenced in a study of CD8+ T cells in alopecia areata. Extracted RNA was reverse transcribed into cDNA, the sequencing template. TCRdb keeps only in-frame clones here, not all; method: immunoSEQ multiplex PCR. The sample records approximately 200,000 clones, around 56% being singletons. The sample's treatment: oral pan-JAK inhibitor, 5-10 mg twice daily. The material was CD4+ T cells sorted from blood, obtained at week 4, from a patient treated with tofacitinib. Every receptor here comes from a human donor with alopecia areata.

This clone was observed a handful of times. The rearrangement joins TRBV29-1 to TRBJ2-5; possible D gene TRBD1, 6 bases. Germline CDR1 is SQVTM and CDR2 is ANQGSEA. The CDR3 length is 12 residues. Here the CDR3 reads CGGGPTQETQYF. The CDR3 DNA reads as TGCGGGGGCGGCCCCACCCAAGAGACCCAGTACTTC.

DNA of the CDR3: TGCGCCAGCAGCCGAGGACTAGCGGGGTTCACAGATACGCAGTATTTT. It yields the protein CASSRGLAGFTDTQYF. V gene TRBV4-1 combines with J gene TRBJ2-3, with 12 bases matching TRBD2. Germline-derived CDR1 and CDR2 are MGHRA and YSYEKL. Trimming cost V 4 bases and J 2 bases; bases outside gene matches: 4. CDR3 length: 16 amino acids.

The rearrangement joins TRBV5-4 to TRBJ2-1; D possibly corresponds to TRBD1 (6 bases). Deletions cut 4 bases from V and 3 bases from J, with 14 bases between. CDR3 length equals 15 residues. Germline CDR1 and CDR2: SGHNT and YYREEE (reference sequence). CDR3 sequence: CASSRDAGVYNEQFF. For the CDR3, the DNA is TGTGCCAGCAGCCGCGACGCAGGGGTCTACAATGAGCAGTTCTTC.

The chain uses TRBV4-1 and TRBJ2-7; D gene ambiguous. Germline V gene data show CDR1 as MGHRA and CDR2 as YSYEKL. This CDR3 is built from 17 residues. V was trimmed by 0 bases and J by 5 bases, leaving 20 bases between them. CDR3 in amino acids: CASSQDPSGGLRHEQYF. The CDR3 coding sequence is TGCGCCAGCAGCCAAGACCCCTCCGGCGGCTTACGGCACGAGCAGTACTTC.

J is TRBJ1-1 and V is TRBV30, with D possibly TRBD1 on 5 matching bases. CDR3 length equals 15 residues. In germline, CDR1 is GTSNPN, CDR2 SVGIG (reference sequence). The ends were cut back, 3 bases at V and 1 base at J, with 15 bases in the middle. The DNA of the CDR3 is TGTGCCTGGAGGGTCTTGGGACGGACGAACACTGAAGCTTTCTTT. As protein: CAWRVLGRTNTEAFF.

The chain is built from TRBV27 and TRBJ2-2; D unresolved. With 3 bases removed from V and 1 base from J, the gap between germline ends came to 6 bases. Germline V gene lookup returns CDR1 MNHEY and CDR2 SMNVEV (reference sequence). The CDR3 runs to 14 residues. The CDR3 is CASSLGRNTGELFF. The DNA for the CDR3 is TGTGCCAGCAGTTTGGGCAGGAACACCGGGGAGCTGTTTTTT.

The gene calls are TRBV5-6 and TRBJ2-7; 7 bases fit TRBD1. This CDR3 spans 15 amino acids. Trimming at V came to 1 base and at J to 3 bases, leaving 7 bases not matched to a gene. Looked up from germline, CDR1 is SGHDT and CDR2 is YYEEEE. The DNA for the CDR3 is TGTGCCAGCAGCTTGCAGGACAGGACGTTCTACGAGCAGTACTTC. Translating gives CASSLQDRTFYEQYF.

This clone occurred a few times. The sample has other DNA sequences that encode this CDR3 too. The CDR3, as DNA: TGTGCCAGCTCACCACAAGAGACCCAGTACTTC. This encodes CASSPQETQYF. The chain employs TRBV18 and TRBJ2-5, with no clear D. The CDR3 length is 11 residues. Trimming removed 1 base at V and 3 bases at J, with 0 bases between. Germline CDR1 reads KGHSH; CDR2 reads LQKENI.

The chain is built from TRBV7-9 and TRBJ2-5; D uncertain. Looked up from germline, CDR1 is SEHNR and CDR2 is FQNEAQ (reference sequence). Trimming stripped 10 bases from V and 5 bases from J, with 8 bases between. This CDR3 spans 10 amino acids. The DNA of the CDR3 is TGTGCCACCGGCGAGGAGACCCAGTACTTC. Protein: CATGEETQYF.

This clone was seen a handful of times. This chain joins TRBV9 and TRBJ2-7; 13 bases align to TRBD2. CDR3 length: 17 amino acids. V lost 0 bases and J lost 2; bases outside the gene matches: 5. CDR1 SGDLS and CDR2 YYNGEE come from the germline V gene. CDR3 nucleotides: TGTGCCAGCAGCGTAGCCGGGACTAGCGGGGTACCCTACGAGCAGTACTTC. Translating it yields CASSVAGTSGVPYEQYF.

The rearrangement links TRBV27 to TRBJ1-4, with D perhaps TRBD1 (6 bases). CDR3 length: 15 residues. CDR1 and CDR2 (germline): MNHEY, SMNVEV (reference sequence). V shed 2 bases and J shed 5 bases, with 12 bases lying between them. In nucleotides, the CDR3 is TGTGCCAGCAGTTTAAGGGGGACCCTCAATGAAAAACTGTTTTTT. Translating it yields CASSLRGTLNEKLFF.

This chain links TRBV9 with TRBJ1-2; D possibly corresponds to TRBD1 (5 bases). The CDR3 is 12 residues long. Looked up from germline, CDR1 is SGDLS and CDR2 is YYNGEE. Trimming shortened V by 2 bases and J by 7 bases, and 9 bases separated the two germline ends. Here the CDR3 reads CASSVGEGGYTF. CDR3 nucleotides: TGTGCCAGCAGCGTGGGGGAGGGTGGCTACACCTTC.

The chain combines TRBV15 with TRBJ2-5, with TRBD2 as a possible D gene (6 bases). V gave up 3 bases and J gave up 3 bases, with 14 bases separating them. CDR3 size: 15 residues. CDR1 is LNHNV and CDR2 is YYDKDF in the germline V gene (reference sequence). The CDR3 sequence: CATSSRDGGKETQYF. CDR3 sequence (DNA): TGTGCCACCAGCAGCCGTGATGGGGGGAAAGAGACCCAGTACTTC. The variable domain in full, completed from reference TRBV15 and TRBJ2-5, reads DAMVIQNPRYQVTQFGKPVTLSCSQTLNHNVMYWYQQKSSQAPKLLFHYYDKDFNNEADTPDNFQSRRPNTSFCFLDIRSPGLGDTAMYLCATSSRDGGKETQYFGPGTRLLVL.

As regards this clone: One end of the junction is discordant with germline, which a read error may explain. The V gene is TRBV7-9, the J gene TRBJ1-6, with D hard to call. The CDR3 consists of 15 residues. The V gene's germline CDR1 is SEHNR and CDR2 FQNEAQ (reference sequence). CDR3 in amino acids: CASSFMGSDNSPLHF. The CDR3 coding sequence is TGTGCCAGCAGCTTTATGGGCTCCGATAATTCACCCCTCCACTTT.

V gene TRBV6-5 combines with J gene TRBJ2-5; no firm D call. Germline V lookup: CDR1 MNHEY, CDR2 SVGAGI. Trimming took 0 bases from V and 2 from J, leaving 7 bases between them. The CDR3 consists of 14 residues. The CDR3: CASSYSRAQETQYF. CDR3 DNA: TGTGCCAGCAGTTACTCCAGAGCTCAAGAGACCCAGTACTTC.

V and J are TRBV15 and TRBJ1-2, with 8 bases fitting TRBD1. CDR1 is LNHNV and CDR2 is YYDKDF in the germline V gene (reference sequence). Trimming cost V 5 bases and J 8 bases; bases outside gene matches: 4. The CDR3 has 12 amino acids. DNA of the CDR3: TGTGCCACCAGCGGACAGGGAGAGGGCTACACCTTC. This sequence encodes CATSGQGEGYTF.

The CDR3 protein is CASSPRGGRRVVAKNIQYF. The CDR3 nucleotides are TGTGCCAGCAGTCCCCGGGGGGGGAGGAGGGTCGTAGCCAAAAACATTCAGTACTTC. The chain is built from TRBV27 and TRBJ2-4, with TRBD2 matching over 8 bases. The germline V gene has CDR1 MNHEY and CDR2 SMNVEV (reference sequence). Trimming at V came to 5 bases and at J to 0 bases, leaving 15 bases not matched to a gene. The CDR3 totals 19 residues.

The CDR3 DNA reads TGCAGCGTTGAAGGGACAGGGGGAGCCGGTGAAAAACTGTTTTTT. It specifies CSVEGTGGAGEKLFF. This sequence joins TRBV29-1 and TRBJ1-4, with TRBD1 identical over 10 bases. With 1 base clipped from V and 7 bases from J, the junction kept 6 bases outside the gene matches. In germline, CDR1 is SQVTM, CDR2 ANQGSEA. The CDR3 is 15 residues long.

The rearrangement uses TRBV29-1 and TRBJ2-1; D is unresolved. The V and J ends lost 3 bases and 10 bases respectively, with 13 bases between them. In germline, CDR1 is SQVTM, CDR2 ANQGSEA. CDR3 length: 12 amino acids. CDR3 sequence (DNA): TGCAGCGTTGAGGTAGGGCGGAGCGAGCAGTTCTTC. As protein: CSVEVGRSEQFF.

This sequence joins TRBV5-4 and TRBJ2-7; 10 bases are a match to TRBD2. The V segment lost 0 bases and the J segment 5 bases; nucleotides outside the gene matches: 5. The CDR3 consists of 15 residues. The germline V gene has CDR1 SGHNT and CDR2 YYREEE (reference sequence). The CDR3 here is CASSLEPSGGHEQYF. Written as DNA, the CDR3 is TGTGCCAGCAGCTTGGAACCTAGCGGGGGCCACGAGCAGTACTTC. The variable domain in full, completed from reference TRBV5-4 and TRBJ2-7, reads ETGVTQSPTHLIKTRGQQVTLRCSSQSGHNTVSWYQQALGQGPQFIFQYYREEENGRGNFPPRFSGLQFPNYSSELNVNALELDDSALYLCASSLEPSGGHEQYFGPGTRLTVT.